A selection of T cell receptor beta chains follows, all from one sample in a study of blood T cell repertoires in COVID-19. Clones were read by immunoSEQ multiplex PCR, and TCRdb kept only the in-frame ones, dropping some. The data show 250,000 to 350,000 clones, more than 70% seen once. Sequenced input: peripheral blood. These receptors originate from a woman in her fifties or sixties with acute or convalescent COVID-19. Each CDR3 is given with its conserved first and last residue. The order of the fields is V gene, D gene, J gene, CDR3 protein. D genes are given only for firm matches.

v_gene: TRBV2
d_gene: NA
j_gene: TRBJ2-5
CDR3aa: CASSEAGAGETQYF

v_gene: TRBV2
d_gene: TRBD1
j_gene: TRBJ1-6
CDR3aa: CARRGQGNSPLHF

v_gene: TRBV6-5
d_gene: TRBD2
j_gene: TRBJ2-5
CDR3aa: CASSYFAGGLETQYF

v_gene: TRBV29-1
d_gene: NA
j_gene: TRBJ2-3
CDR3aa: CSVDRSTDTQYF

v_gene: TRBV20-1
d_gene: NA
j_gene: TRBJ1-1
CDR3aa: CSARASEAFF

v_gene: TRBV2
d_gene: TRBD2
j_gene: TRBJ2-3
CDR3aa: CASRGTSGTDTQYF

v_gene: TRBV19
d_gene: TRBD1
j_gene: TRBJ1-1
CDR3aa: CASSINRGNTEAFF

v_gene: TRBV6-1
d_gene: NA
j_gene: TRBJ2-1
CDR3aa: CASSEKLVYNEQFF

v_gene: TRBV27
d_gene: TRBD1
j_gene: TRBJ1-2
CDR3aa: CASSPQGADYGYTF

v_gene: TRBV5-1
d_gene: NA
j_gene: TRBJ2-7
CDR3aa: CASSFSSGAYEQYF

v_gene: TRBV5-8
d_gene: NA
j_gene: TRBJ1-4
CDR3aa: CASSLKTGRNEKLFF

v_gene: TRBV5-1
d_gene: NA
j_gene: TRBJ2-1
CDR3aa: CASSLRGGNEQFF

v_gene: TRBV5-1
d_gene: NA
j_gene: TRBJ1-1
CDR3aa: CASSSENGMNTEAFF

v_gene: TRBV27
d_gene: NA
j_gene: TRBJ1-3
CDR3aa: CASRSSGNTIYF

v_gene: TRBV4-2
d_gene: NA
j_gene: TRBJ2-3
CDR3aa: CASSRVTGTDTQYF

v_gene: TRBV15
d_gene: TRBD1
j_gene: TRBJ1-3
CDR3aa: CATRKTGAGSGNTIYF

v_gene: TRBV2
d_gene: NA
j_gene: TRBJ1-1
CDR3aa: CASSALLGREWNTEAFF

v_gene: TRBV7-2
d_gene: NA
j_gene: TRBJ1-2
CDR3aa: CASSLAGGALRGYTF

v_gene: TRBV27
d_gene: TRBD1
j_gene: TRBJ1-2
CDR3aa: CASGSVDRPYGYTF

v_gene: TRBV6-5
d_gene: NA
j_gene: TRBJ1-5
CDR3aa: CASSLQVNGNQPQHF

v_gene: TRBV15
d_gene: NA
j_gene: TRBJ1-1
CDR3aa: CATSRAGRDTEAFF

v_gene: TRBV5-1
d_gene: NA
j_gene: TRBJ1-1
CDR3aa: CASSLRDSTLNTEAFF

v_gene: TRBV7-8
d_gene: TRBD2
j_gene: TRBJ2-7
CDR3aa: CASSDPGLAGSSYEQYF

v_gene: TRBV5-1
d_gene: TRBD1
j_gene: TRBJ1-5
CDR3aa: CASSLGQSSNQPQHF

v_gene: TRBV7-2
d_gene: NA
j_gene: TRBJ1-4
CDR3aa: CASSLLGGTNEKLFF